This T cell receptor (beta chain) was sequenced for a study of PD-1 and CTLA-4 blockade in melanoma. TCRdb's table, derived via immunoSEQ multiplex PCR, lists solely in-frame clones and lacks some. In the table there are 25,000 to 40,000 clones, approximately 90% of which are singletons. Germline lookup yields CDR1 SGHTA and CDR2 FQGNSA. J was trimmed by 2 bases and V by 5 bases; bases with no gene match: 8. This CDR3 spans 16 amino acids. Material: CD8+ T cells from peripheral blood, obtained from a patient given anti-PD-1 treatment. The source of this sequence is a human donor with melanoma. The rearrangement links TRBV7-2 to TRBJ1-2; TRBD1 agrees at 10 bases. The CDR3 here is CASSPQWTGGNYGYTF. The CDR3 DNA follows: TGTGCCAGCAGCCCCCAGTGGACAGGGGGAAACTATGGCTACACCTTC.